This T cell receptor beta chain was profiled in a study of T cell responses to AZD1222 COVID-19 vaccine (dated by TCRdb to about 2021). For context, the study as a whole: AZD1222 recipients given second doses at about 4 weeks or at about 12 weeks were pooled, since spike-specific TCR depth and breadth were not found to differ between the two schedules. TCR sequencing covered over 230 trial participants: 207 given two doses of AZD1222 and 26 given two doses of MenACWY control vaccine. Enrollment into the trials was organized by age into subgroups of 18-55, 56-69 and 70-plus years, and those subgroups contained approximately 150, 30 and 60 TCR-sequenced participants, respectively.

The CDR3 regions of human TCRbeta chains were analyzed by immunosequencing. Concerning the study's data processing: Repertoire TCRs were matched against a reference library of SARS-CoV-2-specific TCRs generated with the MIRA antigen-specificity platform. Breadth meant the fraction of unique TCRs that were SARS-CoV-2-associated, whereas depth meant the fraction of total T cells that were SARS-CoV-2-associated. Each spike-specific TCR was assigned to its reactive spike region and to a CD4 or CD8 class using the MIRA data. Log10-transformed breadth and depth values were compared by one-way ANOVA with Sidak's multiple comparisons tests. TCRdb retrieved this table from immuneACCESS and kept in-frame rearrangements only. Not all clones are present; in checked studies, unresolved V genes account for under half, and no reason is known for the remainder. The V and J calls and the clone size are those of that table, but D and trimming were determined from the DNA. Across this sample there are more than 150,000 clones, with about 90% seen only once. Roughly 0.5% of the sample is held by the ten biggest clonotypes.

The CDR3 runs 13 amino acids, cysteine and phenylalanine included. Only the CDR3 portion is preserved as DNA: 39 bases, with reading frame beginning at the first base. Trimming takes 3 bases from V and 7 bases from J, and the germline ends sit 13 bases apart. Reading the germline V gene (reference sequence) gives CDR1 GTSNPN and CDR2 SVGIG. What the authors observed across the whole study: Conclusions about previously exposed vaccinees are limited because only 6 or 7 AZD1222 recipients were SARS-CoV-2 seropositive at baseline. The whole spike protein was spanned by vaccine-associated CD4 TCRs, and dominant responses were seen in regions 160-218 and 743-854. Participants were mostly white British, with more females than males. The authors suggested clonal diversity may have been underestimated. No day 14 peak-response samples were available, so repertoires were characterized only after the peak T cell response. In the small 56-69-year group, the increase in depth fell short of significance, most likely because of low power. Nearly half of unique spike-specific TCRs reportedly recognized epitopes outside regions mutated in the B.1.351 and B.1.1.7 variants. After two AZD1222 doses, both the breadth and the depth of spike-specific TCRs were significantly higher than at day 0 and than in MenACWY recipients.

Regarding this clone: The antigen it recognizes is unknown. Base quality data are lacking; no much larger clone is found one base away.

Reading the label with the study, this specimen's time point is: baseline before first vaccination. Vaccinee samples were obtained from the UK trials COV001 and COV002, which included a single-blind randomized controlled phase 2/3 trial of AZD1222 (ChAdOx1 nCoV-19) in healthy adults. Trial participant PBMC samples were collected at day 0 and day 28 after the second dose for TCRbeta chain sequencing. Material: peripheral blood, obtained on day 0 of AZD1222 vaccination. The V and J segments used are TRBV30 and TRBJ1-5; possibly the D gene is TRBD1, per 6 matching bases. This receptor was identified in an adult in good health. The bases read TGTGCCTGGAGCAAACAGGGAGGACAGCCCCAGCATTTT. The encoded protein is CAWSKQGGQPQHF.